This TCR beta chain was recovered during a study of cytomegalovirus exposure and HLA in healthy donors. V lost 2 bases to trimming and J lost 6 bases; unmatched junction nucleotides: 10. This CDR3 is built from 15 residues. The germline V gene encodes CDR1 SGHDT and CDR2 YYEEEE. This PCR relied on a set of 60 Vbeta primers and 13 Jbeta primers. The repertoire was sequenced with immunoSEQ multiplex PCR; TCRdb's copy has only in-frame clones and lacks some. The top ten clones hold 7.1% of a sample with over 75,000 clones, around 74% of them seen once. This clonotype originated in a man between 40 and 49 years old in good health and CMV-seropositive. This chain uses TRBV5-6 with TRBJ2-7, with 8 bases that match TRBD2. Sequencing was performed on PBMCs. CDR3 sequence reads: CASSFDGAGVPEQYF. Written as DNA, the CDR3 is TGTGCCAGCAGCTTTGACGGAGCGGGAGTTCCCGAGCAGTACTTC.